This TCR beta chain appears in the sequencing data of a study of beta chain features in type 1 diabetes. About the research overall: There were approximately 100,000,000 sorted cells examined across all samples. Findings and caveats of the study: For type 1 diabetes patients, VDJ junctions showed fewer insertions and more deletions. Shorter TCRB CDR3s, moderately but significantly so, marked every one of the four CD4+ subsets in Type 1 diabetes patients.

Per the germline V gene, CDR1 is ENHRY and CDR2 is SYGVKD. CDR3 length equals 17 residues. The V end lost 0 bases, the J end lost 5 bases, and 16 bases lay between the germline ends. In the case of this clone: What it binds is unknown.

Reverse transcribing all isolated RNA meant expressed TCRB transcripts were sequenced. Some clones are missing from TCRdb's copy, which holds only in-frame ones; the method was immunoSEQ multiplex PCR. This sample yields 900,000 or so clones, of which roughly a sixth are seen a single time; around 0.02% belongs to the top ten. The sample was naive CD4+ T cells from blood. This TCR came from a woman aged 18 to 35 in good health. The chain has TRBV10-3 and TRBJ2-2, with D hard to call. Here the CDR3 reads CAISESNRAYSTGELFF. The CDR3 region has the DNA TGTGCCATCAGTGAGTCGAATCGCGCCTACAGTACCGGGGAGCTGTTTTTT.